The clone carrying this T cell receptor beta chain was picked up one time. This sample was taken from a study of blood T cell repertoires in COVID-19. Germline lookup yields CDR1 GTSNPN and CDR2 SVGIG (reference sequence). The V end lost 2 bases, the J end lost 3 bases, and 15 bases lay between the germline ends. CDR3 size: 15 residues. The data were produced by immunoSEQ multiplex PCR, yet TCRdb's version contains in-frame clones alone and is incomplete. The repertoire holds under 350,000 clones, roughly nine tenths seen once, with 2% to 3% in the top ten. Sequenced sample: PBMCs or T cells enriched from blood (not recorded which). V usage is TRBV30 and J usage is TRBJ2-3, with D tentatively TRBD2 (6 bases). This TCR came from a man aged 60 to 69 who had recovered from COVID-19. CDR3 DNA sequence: TGTGCCTGGAGTAGGGGAGGCGGGCGAACAGATACGCAGTATTTT. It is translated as CAWSRGGGRTDTQYF.